Listed here is a single T cell receptor beta chain. The antigen is not known. This may stem from a read error, because a much larger clone lies one nucleotide away. This record comes from a study of tumor and adjacent non-tumor tissue in lung cancer. Study as a whole: There were 12 adenocarcinoma, a couple of squamous cell carcinoma and 1 small cell lung cancer cases. On average, productive TCRbeta reads reached about 4.17 million per sample. Findings and limits, study-wide: Tumor repertoires had a smaller top 100 clone share than normal lung.

Trimming pared 5 bases from V and 7 bases from J, leaving 14 bases between. Germline V lookup: CDR1 MNHEY, CDR2 SVGAGI. This CDR3 region has 13 residues. No cell sorting was done before RNA was extracted from the tissue. A modified ARM-PCR protocol with three rounds of nested PCR amplified TCRbeta. MiXCR, applied by TCRdb to the multiplex PCR reads, yields one record per CDR3 protein. The table has under 100,000 distinct CDR3 sequences, more than 60% seen once; the top ten hold around 15%. The sample taken for sequencing was lung tumor tissue. This receptor was obtained from a man between 65 and 85 years old with non-small cell lung cancer. J is TRBJ1-2 and V is TRBV6-5; D may be TRBD1 (6 bases). CDR3 region: CASSAEQGAGYTF. CDR3 coding DNA: TGTGCCAGCAGTGCCGAACAGGGAGCTGGCTACACCTTC.